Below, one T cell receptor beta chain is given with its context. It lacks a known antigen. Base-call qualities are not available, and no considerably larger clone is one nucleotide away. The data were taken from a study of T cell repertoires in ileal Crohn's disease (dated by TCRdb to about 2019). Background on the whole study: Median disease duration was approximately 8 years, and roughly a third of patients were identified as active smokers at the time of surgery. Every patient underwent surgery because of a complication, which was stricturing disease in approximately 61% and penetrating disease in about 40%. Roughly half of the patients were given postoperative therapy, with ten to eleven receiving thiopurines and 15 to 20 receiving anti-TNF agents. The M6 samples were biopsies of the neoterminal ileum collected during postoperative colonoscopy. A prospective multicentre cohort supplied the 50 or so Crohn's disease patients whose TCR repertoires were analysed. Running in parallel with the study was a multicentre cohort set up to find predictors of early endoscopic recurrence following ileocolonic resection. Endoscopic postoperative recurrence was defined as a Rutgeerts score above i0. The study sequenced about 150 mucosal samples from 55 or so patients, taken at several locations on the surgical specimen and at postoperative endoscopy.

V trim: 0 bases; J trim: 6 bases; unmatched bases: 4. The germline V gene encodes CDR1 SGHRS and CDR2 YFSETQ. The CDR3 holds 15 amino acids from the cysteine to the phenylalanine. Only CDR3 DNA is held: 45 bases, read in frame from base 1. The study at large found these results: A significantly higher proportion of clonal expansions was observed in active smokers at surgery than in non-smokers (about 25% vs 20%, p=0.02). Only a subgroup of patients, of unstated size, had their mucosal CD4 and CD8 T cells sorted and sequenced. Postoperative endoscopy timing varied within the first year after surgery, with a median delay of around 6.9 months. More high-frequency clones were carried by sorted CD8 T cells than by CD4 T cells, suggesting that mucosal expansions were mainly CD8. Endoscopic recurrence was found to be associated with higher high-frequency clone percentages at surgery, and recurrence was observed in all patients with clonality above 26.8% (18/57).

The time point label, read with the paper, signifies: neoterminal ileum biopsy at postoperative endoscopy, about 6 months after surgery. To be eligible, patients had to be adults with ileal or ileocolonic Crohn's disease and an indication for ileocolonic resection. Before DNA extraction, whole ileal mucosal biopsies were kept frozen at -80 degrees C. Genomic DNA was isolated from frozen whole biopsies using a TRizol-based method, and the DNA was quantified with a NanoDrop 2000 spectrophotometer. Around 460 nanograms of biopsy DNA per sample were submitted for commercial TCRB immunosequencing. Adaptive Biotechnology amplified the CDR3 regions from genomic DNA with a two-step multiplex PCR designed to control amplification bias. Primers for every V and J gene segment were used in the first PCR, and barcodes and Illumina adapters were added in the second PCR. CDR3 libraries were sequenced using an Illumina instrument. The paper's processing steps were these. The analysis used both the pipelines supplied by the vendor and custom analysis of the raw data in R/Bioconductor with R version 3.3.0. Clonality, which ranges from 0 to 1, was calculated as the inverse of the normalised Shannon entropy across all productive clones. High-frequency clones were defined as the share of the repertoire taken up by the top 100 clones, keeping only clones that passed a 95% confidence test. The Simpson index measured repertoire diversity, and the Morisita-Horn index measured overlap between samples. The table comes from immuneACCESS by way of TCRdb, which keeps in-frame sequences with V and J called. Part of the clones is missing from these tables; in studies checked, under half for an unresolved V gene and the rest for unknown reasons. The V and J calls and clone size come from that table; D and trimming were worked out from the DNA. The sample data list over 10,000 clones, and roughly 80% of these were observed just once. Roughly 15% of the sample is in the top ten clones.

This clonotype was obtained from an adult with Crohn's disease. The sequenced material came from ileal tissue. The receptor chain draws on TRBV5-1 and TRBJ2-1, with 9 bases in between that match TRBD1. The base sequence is TGCGCCAGCAGCTTGGAGCAGGGACAGGGCAATGAGCAGTTCTTC. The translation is CASSLEQGQGNEQFF.